The T cell receptor (beta chain) described here comes from a study of control samples from healthy donors and cancer patients. Germline assignment: CDR1 KGHSH and CDR2 LQKENI. The CDR3 is 15 residues long. The V gene lost 0 bases and the J gene lost 2 bases, with 11 bases spanning the gap. Clones were sequenced by immunoSEQ multiplex PCR, and TCRdb holds only the in-frame ones, with some missing. The data show some 98,000 clones, about 88% seen once. The clonotype originates from a man between 70 and 80 years old with lung cancer. The chain carries TRBV18 and TRBJ2-7; maybe TRBD1 (6 bases). Sample: PBMCs. The CDR3 nucleotides read TGTGCCAGCTCACCACCAGGGGGAGCGGCCTACGAGCAGTACTTC. The encoded protein is CASSPPGGAAYEQYF.